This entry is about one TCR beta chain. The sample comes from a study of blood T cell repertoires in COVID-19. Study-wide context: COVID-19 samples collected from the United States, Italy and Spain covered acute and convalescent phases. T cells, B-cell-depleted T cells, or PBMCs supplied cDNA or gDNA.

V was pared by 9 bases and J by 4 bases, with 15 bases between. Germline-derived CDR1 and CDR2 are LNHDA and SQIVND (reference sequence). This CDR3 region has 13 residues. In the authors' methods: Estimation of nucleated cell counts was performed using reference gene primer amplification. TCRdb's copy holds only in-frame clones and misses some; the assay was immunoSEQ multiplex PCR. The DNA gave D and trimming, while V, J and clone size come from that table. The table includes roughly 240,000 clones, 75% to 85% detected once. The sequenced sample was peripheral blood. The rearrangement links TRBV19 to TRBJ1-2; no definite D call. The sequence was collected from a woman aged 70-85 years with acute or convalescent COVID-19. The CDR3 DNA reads TGTGCCAGCACGTCCGGGCGGGGCTATGGCTACACCTTC. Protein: CASTSGRGYGYTF.